The clone carrying this T cell receptor (beta chain) was recorded at least ten times. This entry is derived from a study of neurological immune-mediated disorders. TCRdb redid the calling of the 5' RACE reads with MiXCR, one entry per CDR3 protein. Of more than 15,000 distinct CDR3 sequences listed, approximately 15% are singletons. CDR1 is KGHSH, CDR2 LQKENI, per germline. CDR3 length: 16 residues. The germline V and J ends were trimmed by 1 base and 0 bases, with 9 bases remaining between them. The sample comprised PBMCs. The V and J genes are TRBV18 and TRBJ2-2; weak D call: TRBD1 (5 bases). The clonotype originates from a man between 60 and 70 years old with HTLV-1-associated myelopathy (HAM/TSP). The CDR3 region has the DNA TGTGCCAGCTCACCACTTGACAGTTCGAACACCGGGGAGCTGTTTTTT. This codes for CASSPLDSSNTGELFF.